Presented here are 26 T cell receptor beta chains from one specimen sequenced in a study of cytomegalovirus exposure and HLA in healthy donors. A multiplex PCR was run with 60 Vbeta primers and 13 Jbeta primers. Some clones are missing from TCRdb's copy, which holds only in-frame ones; the method was immunoSEQ multiplex PCR. The sample has around 180,000 clones; 70% to 85% are singletons. The sequenced material came from PBMCs. These receptors originate from a girl aged 2 to 10 in good health and CMV-seropositive.

V gene TRBV6-6 combines with J gene TRBJ1-1, with 10 bases that match TRBD1. CDR3 size: 15 residues. V dropped 4 bases and J dropped 5; count of bases not matched to a gene: 7. Germline V gene lookup returns CDR1 MNHNY and CDR2 SVGAGI (reference sequence). As DNA, the CDR3 is TGTGCCAGCAGTTTACCGGGACAGGGGAGAACTGAAGCTTTCTTT. It yields the protein CASSLPGQGRTEAFF.

The gene calls are TRBV6-1 and TRBJ1-2, with D possibly being TRBD1 (6 bases). V lost 2 bases to trimming and J lost 7 bases, with 20 bases between them. This CDR3 spans 16 amino acids. The germline V gene has CDR1 MNHNS and CDR2 SASEGT. The CDR3 protein is CASSESMRAGVRGYTF. The CDR3 coding sequence is TGTGCCAGCAGTGAATCTATGAGGGCAGGGGTTCGTGGCTACACCTTC.

This sequence joins TRBV5-1 and TRBJ2-7; maybe TRBD1 (5 bases). This CDR3 contains 15 residues. Deletions cut 5 bases from V and 2 bases from J, with 17 bases between. Germline assignment: CDR1 SGHRS and CDR2 YFSETQ. The DNA of the CDR3 is TGCGCCAGCAGTTCCCTGAGGACACAGACCTACGAGCAGTACTTC. Translation: CASSSLRTQTYEQYF. The whole variable domain, remainder taken from reference TRBV5-1 and TRBJ2-7, is KAGVTQTPRYLIKTRGQQVTLSCSPISGHRSVSWYQQTPGQGLQFLFEYFSETQRNKGNFPGRFSGRQFSNSRSEMNVSTLELGDSALYLCASSSLRTQTYEQYFGPGTRLTVT.

The chain uses TRBV9 and TRBJ2-5; tentatively, D is TRBD1 (5 bases). V was shortened by 4 bases and J by 7 bases, with 20 bases between the two germline ends. Germline V lookup: CDR1 SGDLS, CDR2 YYNGEE. The CDR3 is made up of 15 amino acids. The CDR3 coding sequence is TGTGCCAGCAGCTCAGGGAACTCCCGCTTCGGGACCCAGTACTTC. Its protein product is CASSSGNSRFGTQYF.

The CDR3 DNA reads as TGTGCCAGCAGCCAGGTGGACAGGGGGCTTTCCGGGGAGCTGTTTTTT. Its translation is CASSQVDRGLSGELFF. The rearrangement uses TRBV4-2 and TRBJ2-2; 11 bases line up with TRBD1. The V segment lost 3 bases and the J segment 6 bases; nucleotides outside the gene matches: 6. Germline lookup yields CDR1 LGHNA and CDR2 YNFKEQ. This CDR3 is built from 16 residues.

The chain recombines TRBV19 with TRBJ1-2; the D is unclear. CDR1 is LNHDA and CDR2 is SQIVND in the germline V gene (reference sequence). Trimming removed 3 bases at V and 8 bases at J, with 13 bases between. This CDR3 region has 13 residues. The CDR3 nucleotides read TGTGCCAGTAGTATTGAGGGCAGCACAGGCTACACCTTC. Amino acids: CASSIEGSTGYTF.

The chain couples TRBV4-1 to TRBJ2-7; 8 bases line up with TRBD1. The germline gives CDR1 MGHRA, CDR2 YSYEKL. The V gene end was trimmed by 3 bases and the J gene end by 1 base; junction bases not matched to a gene: 5. The CDR3 loop spans 15 amino acids. CDR3 in amino acids: CASSHLGQGSYEQYF. DNA for the CDR3: TGCGCCAGCAGCCATTTAGGACAGGGTTCCTACGAGCAGTACTTC.

The chain recombines TRBV5-5 with TRBJ1-2, with 9 bases matching TRBD1. Germline CDR1 SGHKS, CDR2 YYEKEE (reference sequence). V was pared by 4 bases and J by 0 bases, with 13 bases of the junction left unmatched. CDR3 length equals 18 residues. The CDR3 protein is CASSRTGTGMEANYGYTF. CDR3 in DNA: TGTGCCAGCAGCAGAACCGGGACAGGGATGGAAGCTAACTATGGCTACACCTTC.

The chain carries TRBV6-1 and TRBJ1-2; D unclear. The CDR3 length is 13 residues. V lost 7 bases, J lost 7 bases, and 16 bases lay in between. Germline-derived CDR1 and CDR2 are MNHNS and SASEGT. The CDR3 here is CASKPRGVGGYTF. The CDR3 DNA sequence: TGTGCCAGCAAACCACGGGGTGTTGGTGGCTACACCTTC.

J is TRBJ2-3 and V is TRBV5-1; TRBD2 matches 8 bases. The junction had 1 base not matched to a gene; V was cut back by 4 bases and J by 0 bases. The CDR3 contains 14 residues. Per the germline V gene, CDR1 is SGHRS and CDR2 is YFSETQ. CDR3 in amino acids: CASSIAGSTDTQYF. The CDR3 DNA sequence: TGCGCCAGCAGCATAGCGGGAAGCACAGATACGCAGTATTTT. The complete variable domain, with remaining parts taken from reference TRBV5-1 and TRBJ2-3, reads KAGVTQTPRYLIKTRGQQVTLSCSPISGHRSVSWYQQTPGQGLQFLFEYFSETQRNKGNFPGRFSGRQFSNSRSEMNVSTLELGDSALYLCASSIAGSTDTQYFGPGTRLTVL.

This clone was observed once. The chain recombines TRBV29-1 with TRBJ2-1; 7 bases agree with TRBD1. J lost 4 bases, V lost 7 bases, and 7 bases had no gene match. The CDR3 has 13 amino acids. In germline, CDR1 is SQVTM, CDR2 ANQGSEA. CDR3 nucleotide sequence: TGCAGCGCCCGACAGGGATCATACAATGAGCAGTTCTTC. This encodes CSARQGSYNEQFF.

This clone was seen a few times. The gene calls are TRBV6-1 and TRBJ1-5; D is unresolved. With 2 bases removed from V and 9 bases from J, the gap between germline ends came to 8 bases. The V gene's germline CDR1 is MNHNS and CDR2 SASEGT. This CDR3 region has 12 residues. DNA of the CDR3: TGTGCCAGCAGTGAACGGGTAAGGCCCCAGCATTTT. Its protein product is CASSERVRPQHF.

This clone has a handful of counts. The V call is TRBV25-1, the J call TRBJ2-3; 8 bases are shared with TRBD2. Looked up from germline, CDR1 is MGHDK and CDR2 is SYGVNS. V was clipped by 4 bases and J by 2 bases; unmatched bases: 8. CDR3 size: 16 residues. The DNA of the CDR3 is TGTGCCAGCAGTGTACGGGGGGGGGACTCCACAGATACGCAGTATTTT. It translates to CASSVRGGDSTDTQYF.

The gene calls are TRBV12-5 and TRBJ1-5; 7 nucleotides align to TRBD1. The CDR3 sequence is 13 residues long. The germline V gene encodes CDR1 LGHNT and CDR2 FRNRAP. Losses at the gene ends were 5 bases for V and 4 bases for J; bases not matched to a gene: 2. As DNA, the CDR3 is TGTGCTAGTGGTAGACAGGGAAATCAGCCCCAGCATTTT. The encoded protein is CASGRQGNQPQHF. The complete variable domain, with remaining parts taken from reference TRBV12-5 and TRBJ1-5, reads DARVTQTPRHKVTEMGQEVTMRCQPILGHNTVFWYRQTMMQGLELLAYFRNRAPLDDSGMPKDRFSAEMPDATLATLKIQPSEPRDSAVYFCASGRQGNQPQHFGDGTRLSIL.

V usage is TRBV5-5 and J usage is TRBJ2-3, with D unclear. The CDR3 runs to 15 residues. Germline values: CDR1 SGHKS, CDR2 YYEKEE (reference sequence). V dropped 0 bases and J dropped 0 bases, with 8 bases sitting between them. CDR3 amino acids: CASSLAARSTDTQYF. The CDR3 DNA reads TGTGCCAGCAGCTTGGCTGCGCGGAGCACAGATACGCAGTATTTT. The full variable domain, with the rest looked up from reference TRBV5-5 and TRBJ2-3, is DAGVTQSPTHLIKTRGQQVTLRCSPISGHKSVSWYQQVLGQGPQFIFQYYEKEERGRGNFPDRFSARQFPNYSSELNVNALLLGDSALYLCASSLAARSTDTQYFGPGTRLTVL.

J is TRBJ2-3 and V is TRBV9, with D hard to call. V was pared by 0 bases and J by 5 bases, with 13 bases between. CDR1 and CDR2 (germline): SGDLS, YYNGEE. CDR3 size: 15 residues. The CDR3 DNA reads TGTGCCAGCAGCGTAGCAAGCGTACGTGGAGATACGCAGTATTTT. Translating it yields CASSVASVRGDTQYF.

This clone was found once. The chain couples TRBV6-1 to TRBJ1-1; D is undetermined. Trimming stripped 1 base from V and 4 bases from J, with 13 bases between. This CDR3 has 15 amino acids. Germline CDR1 reads MNHNS; CDR2 reads SASEGT. The CDR3 coding sequence is TGTGCCAGCAGTGAAGGTCCCACTCTGCGCACTGAAGCTTTCTTT. This encodes CASSEGPTLRTEAFF.

The gene calls are TRBV2 and TRBJ1-5, with a weak D call TRBD1 (5 bases). The CDR3 has 13 amino acids. Trimming left V 6 bases short and J 1 base short, with 7 bases between. From germline, CDR1 is SNHLY and CDR2 FYNNEI. The chain's CDR3 is CASRGGSNQPQHF. CDR3 DNA: TGTGCCAGCAGGGGGGGAAGCAATCAGCCCCAGCATTTT.

The chain links TRBV7-6 to TRBJ2-1, with TRBD2 matching over 13 bases. Germline trimming cut 4 bases from V and 0 bases from J; bases unmatched to any gene: 3. The germline V gene has CDR1 SGHVS and CDR2 FNYEAQ. The CDR3 covers 17 residues. The CDR3 here is CASSSLAGGPSYNEQFF. In DNA form, the CDR3 reads TGTGCCAGCAGCTCACTAGCGGGAGGGCCCTCCTACAATGAGCAGTTCTTC.

The rearrangement joins TRBV2 to TRBJ1-3; TRBD1 aligns across 7 bases. V dropped 4 bases and J dropped 8; count of bases not matched to a gene: 8. The V gene's germline CDR1 is SNHLY and CDR2 FYNNEI. The CDR3 is made up of 14 amino acids. The CDR3 nucleotides read TGTGCCAGCAGTGGACCGACAGGGAGAGACACCATATATTTT. It encodes CASSGPTGRDTIYF.

The rearrangement uses TRBV27 and TRBJ1-1; 9 bases fit TRBD1. The V gene end was trimmed by 6 bases and the J gene end by 4 bases; junction bases not matched to a gene: 12. Germline V gene data show CDR1 as MNHEY and CDR2 as SMNVEV (reference sequence). The CDR3 extends over 16 amino acids. CDR3 sequence reads: CASSRTGGRGGTEAFF. In nucleotides, the CDR3 is TGTGCCAGCAGCCGTACAGGGGGCAGGGGGGGCACTGAAGCTTTCTTT.

The CDR3 spells CASSRSLIRNTGELFF. In DNA, the CDR3 is TGTGCCAGTAGTAGGTCGCTTATCAGGAACACCGGGGAGCTGTTTTTT. The V gene is TRBV19, the J gene TRBJ2-2; unclear D gene. Trimming took 4 bases from V and 1 from J, leaving 13 bases between them. CDR1 and CDR2 from the germline V gene are LNHDA and SQIVND (reference sequence). The CDR3 sequence is 16 residues long. The full variable domain, with the rest looked up from reference TRBV19 and TRBJ2-2, is DGGITQSPKYLFRKEGQNVTLSCEQNLNHDAMYWYRQDPGQGLRLIYYSQIVNDFQKGDIAEGYSVSREKKESFPLTVTSAQKNPTAFYLCASSRSLIRNTGELFFGEGSRLTVL.

The rearrangement joins TRBV6-1 to TRBJ2-3; 12 bases map to TRBD2. Germline trimming cut 4 bases from V and 5 bases from J; bases unmatched to any gene: 7. CDR1 and CDR2 from the germline V gene are MNHNS and SASEGT. The CDR3 has 16 residues. Here the CDR3 DNA reads TGTGCCAGCAGTGTTCGGACTAGCGGGGAAGGAGATACGCAGTATTTT. It codes for CASSVRTSGEGDTQYF.

V gene TRBV27 combines with J gene TRBJ2-2; tentatively, D is TRBD2 (7 bases). CDR3 length: 18 amino acids. Germline CDR1 MNHEY, CDR2 SMNVEV (reference sequence). With 6 bases removed from V and 4 bases from J, the gap between germline ends came to 24 bases. The CDR3 is CASRLSGGGSTLTGELFF. Written as DNA, the CDR3 is TGTGCCAGCAGACTCTCCGGGGGCGGGAGTACCCTCACCGGGGAGCTGTTTTTT.

CDR3 in DNA: TGTGCCTGGAGTAGCCTCCGGACAGGGACCTACGAGCAGTACTTC. Protein: CAWSSLRTGTYEQYF. The chain recombines TRBV30 with TRBJ2-5; TRBD1 aligns across 8 bases. The J call may be in error: the DNA end matches TRBJ2-7 better. The CDR3 length is 15 residues. Germline V gene data show CDR1 as GTSNPN and CDR2 as SVGIG (reference sequence).

The J gene is TRBJ2-3, the V gene TRBV6-4, with TRBD2 identical over 8 bases. The V gene end was trimmed by 5 bases and the J gene end by 2 bases; junction bases not matched to a gene: 6. Germline V gene sequence: CDR1 MRHNA, CDR2 SNTAGT. The CDR3 has 15 amino acids. The CDR3 protein is CASSKNGRDTDTQYF. The CDR3 region has the DNA TGTGCCAGCAGTAAGAACGGGAGGGACACAGATACGCAGTATTTT.